Given below is one T cell receptor (beta chain) in context. As originally analysed: Scientists estimated how many nucleated cells there were by amplifying reference gene primers. TCRdb's copy holds only in-frame clones and misses some; the assay was immunoSEQ multiplex PCR. That table is the source of V, J and clone size, and D and trimming were worked out from the DNA. The data show about 75,000 clones, 75% to 95% seen once. CDR3 length: 13 residues. Germline CDR1 reads MNHNS; CDR2 reads SASEGT. V lost 3 bases and J lost 0, with 6 bases in between. The sample belongs to a study of blood T cell repertoires in COVID-19. Study in general: The United States, Italy and Spain supplied acute and convalescent COVID-19 samples.

The sequenced sample was peripheral blood. The chain has TRBV6-1 and TRBJ2-7; D is ambiguous. The sequence was obtained from a human donor in a cohort sampled during active COVID-19. CDR3: CASSERFSYEQYF. The CDR3 bases are TGTGCCAGCAGTGAGCGGTTCTCCTACGAGCAGTACTTC.